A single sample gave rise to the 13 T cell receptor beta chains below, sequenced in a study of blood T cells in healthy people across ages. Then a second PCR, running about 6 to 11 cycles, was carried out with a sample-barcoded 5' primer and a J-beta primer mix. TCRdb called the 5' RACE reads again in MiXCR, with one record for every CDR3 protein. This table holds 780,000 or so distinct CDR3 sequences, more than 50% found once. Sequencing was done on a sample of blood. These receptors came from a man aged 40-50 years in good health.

Here the CDR3 reads CSVRSPGDERYF. The CDR3 bases are TGCAGCGTTAGGTCCCCTGGAGACGAGCGGTACTTC. The chain recombines TRBV29-1 with TRBJ2-4; no firm D call. CDR1 is SQVTM, CDR2 ANQGSEA, per germline. The V gene lost 5 bases and the J gene lost 15 bases, with 20 bases spanning the gap. The CDR3 sequence is 12 residues long.

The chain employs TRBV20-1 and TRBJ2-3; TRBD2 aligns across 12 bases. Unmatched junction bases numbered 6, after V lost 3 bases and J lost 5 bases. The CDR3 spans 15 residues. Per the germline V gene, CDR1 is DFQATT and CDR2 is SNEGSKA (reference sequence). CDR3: CSASATGLAGDTQYF. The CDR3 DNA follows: TGCAGTGCTAGCGCGACGGGACTAGCGGGAGATACGCAGTATTTT.

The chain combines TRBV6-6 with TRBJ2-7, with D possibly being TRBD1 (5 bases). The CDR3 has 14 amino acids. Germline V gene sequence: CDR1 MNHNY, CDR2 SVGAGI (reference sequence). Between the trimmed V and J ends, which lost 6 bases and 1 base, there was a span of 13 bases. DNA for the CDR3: TGTGCCAGCAGAAAGGACGGACATTCCTACGAGCAGTACTTC. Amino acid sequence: CASRKDGHSYEQYF.

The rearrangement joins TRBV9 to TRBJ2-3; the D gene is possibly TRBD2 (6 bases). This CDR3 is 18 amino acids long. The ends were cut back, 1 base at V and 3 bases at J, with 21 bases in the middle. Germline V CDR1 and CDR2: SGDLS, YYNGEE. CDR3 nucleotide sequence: TGTGCCAGCAGCGTACAGAGTCCCGGGGGAGCATTTACAGATACGCAGTATTTT. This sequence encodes CASSVQSPGGAFTDTQYF. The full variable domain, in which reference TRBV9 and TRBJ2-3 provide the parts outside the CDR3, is DSGVTQTPKHLITATGQRVTLRCSPRSGDLSVYWYQQSLDQGLQFLIQYYNGEERAKGNILERFSAQQFPDLHSELNLSSLELGDSALYFCASSVQSPGGAFTDTQYFGPGTRLTVL.

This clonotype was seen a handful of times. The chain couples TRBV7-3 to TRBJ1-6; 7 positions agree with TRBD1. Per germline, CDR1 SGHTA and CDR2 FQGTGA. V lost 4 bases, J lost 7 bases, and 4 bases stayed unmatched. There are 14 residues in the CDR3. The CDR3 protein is CASSSQGQNSPLHF. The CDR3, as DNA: TGTGCCAGCAGCTCACAGGGACAGAATTCACCCCTCCACTTT.

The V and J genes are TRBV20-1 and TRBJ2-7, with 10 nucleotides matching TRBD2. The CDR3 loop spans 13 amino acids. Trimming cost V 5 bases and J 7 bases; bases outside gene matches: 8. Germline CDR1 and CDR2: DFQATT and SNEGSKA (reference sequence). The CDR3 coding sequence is TGCAGTGCTCTAGCGGGAGATACTAATGAGCAGTACTTC. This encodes CSALAGDTNEQYF.

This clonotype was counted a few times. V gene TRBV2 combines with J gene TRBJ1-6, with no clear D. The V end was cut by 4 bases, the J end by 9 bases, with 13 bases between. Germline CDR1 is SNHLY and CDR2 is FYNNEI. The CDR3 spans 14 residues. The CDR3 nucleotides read TGTGCCAGCAGTGCCCCCTCTGGGGTTTCACCCCTCCACTTT. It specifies CASSAPSGVSPLHF.

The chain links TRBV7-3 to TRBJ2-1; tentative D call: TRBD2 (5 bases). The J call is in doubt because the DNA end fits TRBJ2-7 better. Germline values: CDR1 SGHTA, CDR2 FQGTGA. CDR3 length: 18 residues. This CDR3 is CASSPRGSFESSYNEQYF. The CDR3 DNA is TGTGCCAGCAGCCCCAGAGGGAGCTTCGAGAGCTCCTACAATGAGCAGTACTTC.

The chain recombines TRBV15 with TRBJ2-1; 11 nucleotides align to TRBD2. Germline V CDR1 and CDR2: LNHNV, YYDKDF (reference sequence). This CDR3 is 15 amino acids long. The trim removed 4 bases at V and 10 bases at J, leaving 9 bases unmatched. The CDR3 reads CATSIIAGGPREQFF. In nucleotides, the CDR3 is TGTGCCACCAGCATTATAGCGGGAGGGCCTAGGGAGCAGTTCTTC.

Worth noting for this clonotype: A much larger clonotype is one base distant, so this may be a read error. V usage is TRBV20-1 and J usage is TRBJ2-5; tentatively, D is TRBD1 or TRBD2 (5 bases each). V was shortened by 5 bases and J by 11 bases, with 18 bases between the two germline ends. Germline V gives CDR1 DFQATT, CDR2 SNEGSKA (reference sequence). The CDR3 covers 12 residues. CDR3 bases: TGCAGTGCTCCTAACTGGGGGAATGAGCAGTACTTC. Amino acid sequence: CSAPNWGNEQYF.

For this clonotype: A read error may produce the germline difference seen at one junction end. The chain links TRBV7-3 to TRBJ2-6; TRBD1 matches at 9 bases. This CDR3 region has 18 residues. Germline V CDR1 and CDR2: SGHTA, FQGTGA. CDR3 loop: CASSLNGQGSSGANVPTF. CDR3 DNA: TGTGCCAGCAGTCTAAACGGACAGGGGAGCTCTGGGGCCAACGTCCCGACTTTC.

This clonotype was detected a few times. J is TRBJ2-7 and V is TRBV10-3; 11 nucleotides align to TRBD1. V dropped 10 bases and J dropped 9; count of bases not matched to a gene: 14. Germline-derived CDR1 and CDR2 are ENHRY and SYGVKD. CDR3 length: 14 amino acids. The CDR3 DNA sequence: TGTGCCACCCGGGACAGGGGGGTTCTACGCGTGCAGTACTTC. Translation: CATRDRGVLRVQYF.

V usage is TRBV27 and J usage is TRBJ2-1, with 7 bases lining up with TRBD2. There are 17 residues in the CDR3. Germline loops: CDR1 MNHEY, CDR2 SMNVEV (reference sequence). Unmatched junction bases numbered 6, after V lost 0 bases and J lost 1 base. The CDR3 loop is CASSLSGGRGSYNEQFF. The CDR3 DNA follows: TGTGCCAGCAGTTTATCGGGCGGGAGAGGGTCCTACAATGAGCAGTTCTTC.